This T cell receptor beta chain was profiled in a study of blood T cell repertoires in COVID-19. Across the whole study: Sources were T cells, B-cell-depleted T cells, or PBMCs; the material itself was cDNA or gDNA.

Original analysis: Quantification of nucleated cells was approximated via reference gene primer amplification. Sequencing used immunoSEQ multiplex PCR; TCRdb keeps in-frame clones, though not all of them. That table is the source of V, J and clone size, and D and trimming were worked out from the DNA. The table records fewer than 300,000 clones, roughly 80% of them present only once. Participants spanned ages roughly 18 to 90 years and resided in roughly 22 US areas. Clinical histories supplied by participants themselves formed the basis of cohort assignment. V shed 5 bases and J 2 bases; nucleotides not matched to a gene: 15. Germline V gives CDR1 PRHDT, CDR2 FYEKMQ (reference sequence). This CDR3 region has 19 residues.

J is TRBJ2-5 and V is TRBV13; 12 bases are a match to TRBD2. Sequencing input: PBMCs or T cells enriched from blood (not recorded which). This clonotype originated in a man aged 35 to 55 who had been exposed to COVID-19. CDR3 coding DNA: TGTGCCAGCAGCATAAGGGGACTAGCGGGCGGAGGGTGGCAAGAGACCCAGTACTTC. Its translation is CASSIRGLAGGGWQETQYF.